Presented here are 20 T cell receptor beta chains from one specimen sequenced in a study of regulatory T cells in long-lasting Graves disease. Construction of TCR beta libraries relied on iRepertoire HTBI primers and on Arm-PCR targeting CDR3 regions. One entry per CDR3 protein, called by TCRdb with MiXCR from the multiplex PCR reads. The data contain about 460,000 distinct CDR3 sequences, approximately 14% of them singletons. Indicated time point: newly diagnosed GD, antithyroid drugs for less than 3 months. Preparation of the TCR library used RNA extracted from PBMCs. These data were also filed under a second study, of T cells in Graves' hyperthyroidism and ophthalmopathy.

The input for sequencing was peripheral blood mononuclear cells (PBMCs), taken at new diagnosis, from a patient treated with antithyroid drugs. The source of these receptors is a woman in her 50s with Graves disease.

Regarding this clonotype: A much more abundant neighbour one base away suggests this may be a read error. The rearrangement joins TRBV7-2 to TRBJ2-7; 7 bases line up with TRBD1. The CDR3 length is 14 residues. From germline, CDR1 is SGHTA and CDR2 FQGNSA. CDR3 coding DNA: TGTGCCAGCAGCCATGGGACAGCTTACTACGAGCAGTGCTTC. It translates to CASSHGTAYYEQCF.

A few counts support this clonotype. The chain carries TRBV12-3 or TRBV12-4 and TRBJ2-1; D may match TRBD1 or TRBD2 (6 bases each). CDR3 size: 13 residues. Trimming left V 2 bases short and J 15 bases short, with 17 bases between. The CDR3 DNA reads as TGTGCCAGCAGTTTATTGCTGGGGGGCGTCCTGTTCTTC. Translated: CASSLLLGGVLFF.

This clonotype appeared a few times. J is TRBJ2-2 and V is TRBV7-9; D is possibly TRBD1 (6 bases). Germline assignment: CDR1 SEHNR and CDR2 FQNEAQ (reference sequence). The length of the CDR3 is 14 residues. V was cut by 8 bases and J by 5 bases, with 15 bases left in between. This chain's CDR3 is CASGPEGVTGELFF. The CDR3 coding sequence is TGTGCCAGCGGACCAGAGGGGGTGACCGGGGAGCTGTTTTTT. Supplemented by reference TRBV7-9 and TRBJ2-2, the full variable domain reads DTGVSQNPRHKITKRGQNVTFRCDPISEHNRLYWYRQTLGQGPEFLTYFQNEAQLEKSRLLSDRFSAERPKGSFSTLEIQRTEQGDSAMYLCASGPEGVTGELFFGEGSRLTVL.

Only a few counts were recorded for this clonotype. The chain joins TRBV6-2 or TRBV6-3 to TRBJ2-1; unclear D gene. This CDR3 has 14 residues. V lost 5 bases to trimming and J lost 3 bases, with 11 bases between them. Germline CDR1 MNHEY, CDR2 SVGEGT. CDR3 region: CASSESADYNEQFF. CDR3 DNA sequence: TGTGCCAGCAGTGAATCGGCGGACTACAATGAGCAGTTCTTC.

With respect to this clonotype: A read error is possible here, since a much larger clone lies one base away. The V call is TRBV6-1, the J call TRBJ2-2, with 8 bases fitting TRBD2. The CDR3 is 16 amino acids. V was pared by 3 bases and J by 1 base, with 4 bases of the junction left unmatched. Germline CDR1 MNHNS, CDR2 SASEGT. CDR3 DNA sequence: TGTGCCAGCAGTGACCTACTAGCGGAGAACACCGGGGAGCTGTTTTTT. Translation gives CASSDLLAENTGELFF.

Here the CDR3 DNA reads TGTGCCAGCTCACCCCCTAGCGGGGGCAATGAGCAGTTCTTC. This encodes CASSPPSGGNEQFF. The chain has TRBV18 and TRBJ2-1, with TRBD2 matching over 10 bases. After removal of 3 bases from V and 6 bases from J, the junction contained 2 bases not matched to a gene. Germline assignment: CDR1 KGHSH and CDR2 LQKENI. The CDR3 contains 14 residues.

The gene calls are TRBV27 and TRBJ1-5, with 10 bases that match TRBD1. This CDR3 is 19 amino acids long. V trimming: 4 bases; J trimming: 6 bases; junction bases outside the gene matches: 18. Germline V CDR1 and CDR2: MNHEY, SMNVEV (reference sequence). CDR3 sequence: CASSSTRDRGPPWCQPQHF. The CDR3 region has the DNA TGTGCCAGCAGTTCTACCCGGGACAGGGGACCACCCTGGTGTCAGCCCCAGCATTTT.

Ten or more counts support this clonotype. CDR3 coding DNA: TGTGCCAGCAGTTTTCACTCCATACTCCAAGGGCAGCCCCAGCATTTT. Protein product: CASSFHSILQGQPQHF. The chain employs TRBV12-3 or TRBV12-4 and TRBJ1-5, with unresolved D. The CDR3 runs to 16 residues. V lost 3 bases, J lost 7 bases, and 19 bases lay in between.

In DNA form, the CDR3 reads TGCGCCAGCAGCTTGGCTCTAGCGGGAGCTGAGGGGGAGACCCAGTACTTC. It yields the protein CASSLALAGAEGETQYF. The gene calls are TRBV5-1 and TRBJ2-5; TRBD2 matches 10 bases. The CDR3 extends over 17 amino acids. Germline V gene data show CDR1 as SGHRS and CDR2 as YFSETQ. With V trimmed by 0 bases and J by 5 bases, 10 bases remained unmatched.

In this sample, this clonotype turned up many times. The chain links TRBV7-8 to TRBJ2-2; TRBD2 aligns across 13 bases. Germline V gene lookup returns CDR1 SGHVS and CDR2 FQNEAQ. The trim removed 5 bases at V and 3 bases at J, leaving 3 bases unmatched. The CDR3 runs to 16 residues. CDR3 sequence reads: CASSILAGGDTGELFF. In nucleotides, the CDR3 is TGTGCCAGCAGCATACTAGCGGGAGGGGACACCGGGGAGCTGTTTTTT.

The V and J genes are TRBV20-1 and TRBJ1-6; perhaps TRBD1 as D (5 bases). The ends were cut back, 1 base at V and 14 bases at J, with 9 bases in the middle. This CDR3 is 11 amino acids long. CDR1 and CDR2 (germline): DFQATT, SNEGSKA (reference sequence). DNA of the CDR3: TGCAGTGCTAGAGGGCGAGGGGCCCTCCACTTT. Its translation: CSARGRGALHF.

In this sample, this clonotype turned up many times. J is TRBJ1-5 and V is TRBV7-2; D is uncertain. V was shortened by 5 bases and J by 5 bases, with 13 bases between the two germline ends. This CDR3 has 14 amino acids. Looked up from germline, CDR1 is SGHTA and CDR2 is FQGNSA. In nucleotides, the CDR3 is TGTGCCAGCAGCCAAGCCGACGGGGATCAGCCCCAGCATTTT. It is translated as CASSQADGDQPQHF.

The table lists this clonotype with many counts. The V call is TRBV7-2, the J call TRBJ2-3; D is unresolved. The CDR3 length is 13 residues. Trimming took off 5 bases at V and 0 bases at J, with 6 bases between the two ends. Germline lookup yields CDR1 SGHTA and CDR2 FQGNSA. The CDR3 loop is CASSPDSTDTQYF. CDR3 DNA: TGTGCCAGCAGCCCGGACAGCACAGATACGCAGTATTTT.

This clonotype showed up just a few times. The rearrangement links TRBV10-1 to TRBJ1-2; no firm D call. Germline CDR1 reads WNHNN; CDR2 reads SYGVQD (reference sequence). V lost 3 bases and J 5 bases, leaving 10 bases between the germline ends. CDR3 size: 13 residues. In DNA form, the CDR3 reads TGCGCCAGCAGTGAAAACGGACCTTATGGCTACACCTTC. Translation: CASSENGPYGYTF.

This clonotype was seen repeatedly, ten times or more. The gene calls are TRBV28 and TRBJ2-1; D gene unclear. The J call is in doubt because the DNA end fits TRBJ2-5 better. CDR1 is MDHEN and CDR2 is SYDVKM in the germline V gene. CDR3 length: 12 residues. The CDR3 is CASGSVQETQYF. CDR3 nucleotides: TGTGCCAGCGGATCTGTCCAAGAGACCCAGTACTTC.

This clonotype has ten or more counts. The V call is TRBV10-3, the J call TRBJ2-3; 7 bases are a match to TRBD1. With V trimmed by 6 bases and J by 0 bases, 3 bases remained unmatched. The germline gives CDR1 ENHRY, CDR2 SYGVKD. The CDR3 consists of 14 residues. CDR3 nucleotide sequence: TGTGCCATCAGGGGACAGACGAGCACAGATACGCAGTATTTT. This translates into CAIRGQTSTDTQYF.

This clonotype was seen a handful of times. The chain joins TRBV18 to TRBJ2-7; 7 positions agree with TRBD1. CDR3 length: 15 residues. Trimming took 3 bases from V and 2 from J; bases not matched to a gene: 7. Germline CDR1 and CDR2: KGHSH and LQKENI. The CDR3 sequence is CASSPGRQGAYEQYF. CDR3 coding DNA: TGTGCCAGCTCACCTGGTCGACAGGGCGCCTACGAGCAGTACTTC.

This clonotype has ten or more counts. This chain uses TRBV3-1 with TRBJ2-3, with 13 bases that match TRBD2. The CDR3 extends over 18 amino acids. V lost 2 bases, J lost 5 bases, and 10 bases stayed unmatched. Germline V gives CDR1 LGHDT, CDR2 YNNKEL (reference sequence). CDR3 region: CASSQPAGTSGMVDTQYF. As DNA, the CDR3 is TGTGCCAGCAGCCAACCCGCTGGGACTAGCGGGATGGTAGATACGCAGTATTTT.

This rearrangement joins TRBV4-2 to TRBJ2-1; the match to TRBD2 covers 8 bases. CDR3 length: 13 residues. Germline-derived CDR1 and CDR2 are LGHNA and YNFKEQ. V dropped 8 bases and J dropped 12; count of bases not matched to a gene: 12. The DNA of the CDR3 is TGTGCCAGCGGCACAGCGGGAGAAATGGGGCAGTTCTTC. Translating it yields CASGTAGEMGQFF.

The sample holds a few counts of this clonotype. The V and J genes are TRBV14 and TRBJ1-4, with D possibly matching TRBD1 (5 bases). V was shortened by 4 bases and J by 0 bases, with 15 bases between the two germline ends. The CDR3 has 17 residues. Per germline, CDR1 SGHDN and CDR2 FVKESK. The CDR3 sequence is CASSPGEGAATNEKLFF. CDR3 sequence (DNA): TGTGCCAGCAGCCCTGGGGAAGGGGCTGCAACTAATGAAAAACTGTTTTTT.